This T cell receptor beta chain appears in the sequencing data of a study of blood T cell repertoires in COVID-19. Data came from immunoSEQ multiplex PCR; TCRdb stores just in-frame clones and leaves some out. The table includes about 50,000 clones, roughly 90% detected once. The germline CDR1 and CDR2 sequences are SGHRS and YFSETQ. The CDR3 is 16 amino acids. V lost 4 bases, J lost 2 bases, and 4 bases stayed unmatched. Sequenced material: peripheral blood. This chain links TRBV5-1 with TRBJ2-5; 14 bases are a match to TRBD2. This receptor was obtained from a human donor in a cohort sampled during active COVID-19. The CDR3 nucleotides read TGCGCCAGCAGCCGCTGGACTAGCGGGGGGCAAGAGACCCAGTACTTC. The encoded protein is CASSRWTSGGQETQYF. Based on the CDR3 plus reference TRBV5-1 and TRBJ2-5, the full variable domain is KAGVTQTPRYLIKTRGQQVTLSCSPISGHRSVSWYQQTPGQGLQFLFEYFSETQRNKGNFPGRFSGRQFSNSRSEMNVSTLELGDSALYLCASSRWTSGGQETQYFGPGTRLLVL.